The rows below give T cell receptor beta chains drawn from one sample of a study of beta chain features in type 1 diabetes. Sequencing was performed with immunoSEQ multiplex PCR; in TCRdb, only in-frame clones are kept and a portion is missing. The sample lists under 400,000 clones; around 19% were seen once. Material for sequencing was naive CD4+ T cells from blood. These receptors were taken from a young woman in good health. CDR3s include the opening cysteine and the closing phenylalanine or tryptophan. A D gene is named only where the DNA matches it firmly. Not every row has a clone size; where given, it reads once, few, many or a size class.

>NA|TRBV2|TRBJ2-7|TRBD1
CASRPGQGYEQYF
TGTGCCAGCAGACCGGGACAGGGGTACGAGCAGTACTTC
>NA|TRBV27|TRBJ2-3|NA
CASSPPRADTQYF
TGTGCCAGCAGTCCACCCCGAGCAGATACGCAGTATTTT
>NA|TRBV7-9|TRBJ1-6|NA
CASSPGLSGSPLHF
TGTGCCAGCAGCCCGGGACTTTCAGGTTCACCCCTCCACTTT
>NA|TRBV2|TRBJ2-7|NA
CASSEARGSYEQYF
TGTGCCAGCAGTGAAGCCCGGGGGTCCTACGAGCAGTACTTC
>NA|TRBV7-2|TRBJ1-2|NA
CASSPPREIYGYTF
TGTGCCAGCAGCCCCCCTCGGGAGATCTATGGCTACACCTTC
>few|TRBV29-1|TRBJ1-1|NA
CSVGQGTEAFF
TGCAGCGTTGGCCAGGGCACTGAAGCTTTCTTT
>NA|TRBV5-1|TRBJ2-1|NA
CASSLGPGPTSNEQFF
TGCGCCAGCAGCTTGGGCCCAGGTCCCACGAGCAATGAGCAGTTCTTC
>NA|TRBV5-1|TRBJ2-3|NA
CASSHEAVADTQYF
TGCGCCAGCTCCCACGAAGCGGTGGCAGATACGCAGTATTTT
>NA|TRBV4-2|TRBJ1-1|NA
CASSQSNRDTEAFF
TGTGCCAGCAGCCAATCGAATCGGGACACTGAAGCTTTCTTT
>few|TRBV30|TRBJ2-7|NA
CAWSVLHEQYF
TGTGCCTGGAGTGTTCTCCACGAGCAGTACTTC
>few|TRBV6-6|TRBJ1-3|NA
CATYRDSGNTIYF
TGTGCCACTTACAGGGACTCTGGAAACACCATATATTTT
>NA|TRBV2|TRBJ2-5|NA
CASTGTSETQYF
TGTGCCAGCACCGGGACATCAGAGACCCAGTACTTC
>NA|TRBV18|TRBJ1-1|NA
CASSPYARENTEAFF
TGTGCCAGCTCACCATATGCCAGGGAGAACACTGAAGCTTTCTTT
>NA|TRBV18|TRBJ2-7|NA
CASSPALGRGIGEQYF
TGTGCCAGCTCACCAGCCTTGGGACGGGGGATTGGGGAGCAGTACTTC
>NA|TRBV28|TRBJ2-5|NA
CASSLDQGLGETQYF
TGTGCCAGCAGTTTAGATCAGGGTTTGGGAGAGACCCAGTACTTC
>NA|TRBV28|TRBJ2-1|NA
CASSQGQSSYNEQFF
TGTGCCAGCAGTCAGGGACAAAGCTCCTACAATGAGCAGTTCTTC